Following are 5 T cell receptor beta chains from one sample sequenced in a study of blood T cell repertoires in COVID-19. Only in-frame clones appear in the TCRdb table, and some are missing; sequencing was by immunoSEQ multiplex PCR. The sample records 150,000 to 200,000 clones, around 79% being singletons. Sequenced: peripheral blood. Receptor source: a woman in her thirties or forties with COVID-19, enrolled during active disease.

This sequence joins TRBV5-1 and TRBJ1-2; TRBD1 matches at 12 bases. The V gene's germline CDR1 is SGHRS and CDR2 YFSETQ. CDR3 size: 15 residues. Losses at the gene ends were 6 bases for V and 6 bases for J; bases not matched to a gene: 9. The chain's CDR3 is CASIETGTGGDGYTF. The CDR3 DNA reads TGCGCCAGCATCGAGACCGGGACAGGGGGCGATGGCTACACCTTC.

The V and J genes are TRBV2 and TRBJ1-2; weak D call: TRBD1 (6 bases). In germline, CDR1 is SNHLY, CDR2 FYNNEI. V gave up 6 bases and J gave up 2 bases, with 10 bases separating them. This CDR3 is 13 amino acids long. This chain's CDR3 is CASSVDRNYGYTF. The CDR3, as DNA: TGTGCCAGCAGCGTGGACAGAAACTATGGCTACACCTTC. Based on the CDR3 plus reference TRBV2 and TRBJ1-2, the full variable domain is EPEVTQTPSHQVTQMGQEVILRCVPISNHLYFYWYRQILGQKVEFLVSFYNNEISEKSEIFDDQFSVERPDGSNFTLKIRSTKLEDSAMYFCASSVDRNYGYTFGSGTRLTVV.

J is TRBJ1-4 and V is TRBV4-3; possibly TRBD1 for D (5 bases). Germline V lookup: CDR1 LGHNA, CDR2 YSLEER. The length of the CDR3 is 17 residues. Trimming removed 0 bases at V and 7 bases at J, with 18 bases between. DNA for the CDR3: TGCGCCAGCAGCCAAGAGGTCTGGAAGGGGAACGGTGAAAAACTGTTTTTT. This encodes CASSQEVWKGNGEKLFF.

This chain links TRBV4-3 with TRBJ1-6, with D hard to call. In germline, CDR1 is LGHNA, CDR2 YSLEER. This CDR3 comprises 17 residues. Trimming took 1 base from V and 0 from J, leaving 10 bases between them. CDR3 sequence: CASSQVAADSYNSPLHF. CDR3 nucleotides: TGCGCCAGCAGCCAAGTAGCAGCTGACTCCTATAATTCACCCCTCCACTTT.

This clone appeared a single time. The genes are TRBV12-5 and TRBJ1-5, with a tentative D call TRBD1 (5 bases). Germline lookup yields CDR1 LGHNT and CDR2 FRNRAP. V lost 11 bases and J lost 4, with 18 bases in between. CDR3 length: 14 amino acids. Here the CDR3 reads CAWGGAGRNQPQHF. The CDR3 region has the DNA TGTGCTTGGGGAGGGGCAGGGAGGAATCAGCCCCAGCATTTT.